Below are 20 T cell receptor beta chains sequenced from a single sample in a study of Ad26.COV2.S vaccination and SARS-CoV-2 variants. Treatment specified: approximately 18 received Ad26.COV2.S at low or high dose, single or two shots; about 5 received placebo; per-sample allocation not given. Samples analyzed were those drawn on day 63 after the first vaccine or placebo injection. Using immunoSEQ multiplex PCR, the repertoire was profiled, and TCRdb retains in-frame clones only, with some absent. The table records approximately 340,000 clones, roughly 85% of them present only once. The specimen was peripheral blood, collected in a trial of Ad26.COV2.S vaccine versus placebo. Source of these receptors: a person between 18 and 65 years old who received the Ad26.COV2.S COVID-19 vaccine or a placebo.

V usage is TRBV5-1 and J usage is TRBJ2-3, with TRBD2 matching 10 bases. V dropped 4 bases and J dropped 6; count of bases not matched to a gene: 14. CDR3 length: 17 residues. Germline V CDR1 and CDR2: SGHRS, YFSETQ. CDR3 sequence reads: CASSPGSGRARGDTQYF. CDR3 in DNA: TGCGCCAGCAGCCCAGGGAGCGGGAGGGCCCGGGGTGATACGCAGTATTTT.

The V and J genes are TRBV10-1 and TRBJ2-5, with 10 nucleotides matching TRBD1. Germline V lookup: CDR1 WNHNN, CDR2 SYGVQD (reference sequence). The ends lost 0 bases at V and 5 bases at J; junction bases unmatched: 3. The CDR3 covers 15 residues. This chain's CDR3 is CASSESTGGLETQYF. CDR3 sequence (DNA): TGCGCCAGCAGTGAGTCGACAGGGGGCTTGGAGACCCAGTACTTC.

The chain combines TRBV13 with TRBJ2-1; 7 nucleotides line up with TRBD2. Germline loops: CDR1 PRHDT, CDR2 FYEKMQ (reference sequence). This CDR3 has 13 residues. Trimming cost V 5 bases and J 7 bases; bases outside gene matches: 5. The CDR3 spells CASSPSGVNEQFF. The CDR3 nucleotides are TGTGCCAGCAGCCCCAGCGGGGTGAATGAGCAGTTCTTC. The whole variable domain, remainder taken from reference TRBV13 and TRBJ2-1, is AAGVIQSPRHLIKEKRETATLKCYPIPRHDTVYWYQQGPGQDPQFLISFYEKMQSDKGSIPDRFSAQQFSDYHSELNMSSLELGDSALYFCASSPSGVNEQFFGPGTRLTVL.

This clone showed up many times. The rearrangement uses TRBV20-1 and TRBJ1-1; D not certain. Germline V gives CDR1 DFQATT, CDR2 SNEGSKA (reference sequence). The V gene lost 3 bases and the J gene lost 4 bases, with 12 bases spanning the gap. The CDR3 has 13 amino acids. This chain's CDR3 is CSASGPWATEAFF. The CDR3 DNA reads TGCAGTGCTAGTGGGCCGTGGGCCACTGAAGCTTTCTTT.

The chain carries TRBV18 and TRBJ2-4, with D unclear. Per the germline V gene, CDR1 is KGHSH and CDR2 is LQKENI. This CDR3 has 10 amino acids. V shed 5 bases and J shed 8 bases, with 4 bases lying between them. The CDR3 DNA follows: TGTGCCAGCTCAGCGGACATTCAGTACTTC. The encoded protein is CASSADIQYF. The full variable domain, rest sourced from reference TRBV18 and TRBJ2-4, is NAGVMQNPRHLVRRRGQEARLRCSPMKGHSHVYWYRQLPEEGLKFMVYLQKENIIDESGMPKERFSAEFPKEGPSILRIQQVVRGDSAAYFCASSADIQYFGAGTRLSVL.

This clone has only a few counts. This CDR3 reads CASSQEGQGRLHF. CDR3 DNA: TGCGCCAGCAGCCAAGAAGGACAGGGGCGTTTGCATTTT. The chain combines TRBV4-3 with TRBJ1-5, with 9 bases aligning to TRBD1. The germline CDR1 and CDR2 sequences are LGHNA and YSLEER. The CDR3 length is 13 residues. With 0 bases clipped from V and 15 bases from J, the junction kept 6 bases outside the gene matches.

The chain links TRBV28 to TRBJ2-3; D could derive from TRBD1 or TRBD2 (6 bases each). Trimming took 7 bases from V and 5 from J, leaving 10 bases between them. Germline V gives CDR1 MDHEN, CDR2 SYDVKM. CDR3 length: 12 amino acids. CDR3 bases: TGTGCCAGCACCGGGGGCCGAGATACGCAGTATTTT. Its protein product is CASTGGRDTQYF.

Notes on this clone: One end of the junction varies from germline; a read error may be responsible. V is TRBV6-2 or TRBV6-3 and J is TRBJ2-7, with D hard to call. The CDR3 loop spans 12 amino acids. The germline CDR1 and CDR2 sequences are MNHEY and SVGEGT. In DNA form, the CDR3 reads TGTGCCAGCAGTTACTCGACTGGATTGATACACTTC. It codes for CASSYSTGLIHF.

The chain carries TRBV19 and TRBJ1-5; 8 bases agree with TRBD1. There are 20 residues in the CDR3. Germline V gene data show CDR1 as LNHDA and CDR2 as SQIVND (reference sequence). The junction had 13 bases not matched to a gene; V was cut back by 0 bases and J by 0 bases. CDR3 DNA: TGTGCCAGTAGTATAGACATGGGACAGGTGGGGTATTATAGCAATCAGCCCCAGCATTTT. Its protein is CASSIDMGQVGYYSNQPQHF.

This chain uses TRBV11-3 with TRBJ2-1, with 10 bases fitting TRBD2. Germline V gene sequence: CDR1 SGHNT, CDR2 YENEEA. This CDR3 is 16 amino acids long. V trimming: 5 bases; J trimming: 6 bases; junction bases outside the gene matches: 10. The CDR3 is CASSLYSGGATNEQFF. The CDR3 DNA reads as TGTGCCAGCAGCCTCTACAGCGGGGGGGCAACCAATGAGCAGTTCTTC.

DNA of the CDR3: TGTGCCAGCACCCGCAGAGGGAGGAGGGACACTGAAGCTTTCTTT. Its protein is CASTRRGRRDTEAFF. The rearrangement joins TRBV21-1 to TRBJ1-1. TRBV21-1 is a known pseudogene. The CDR3 is 15 amino acids.

This clone was observed a handful of times. The chain couples TRBV7-2 to TRBJ1-3, with no clear D. V lost 1 base and J lost 3, with 4 bases in between. This CDR3 is built from 13 residues. Germline V gene lookup returns CDR1 SGHTA and CDR2 FQGNSA. The DNA for the CDR3 is TGTGCCAGCAGCTTAGTATATGGAAACACCATATATTTT. It specifies CASSLVYGNTIYF.

The chain joins TRBV5-1 to TRBJ2-1; 7 nucleotides agree with TRBD2. This CDR3 comprises 17 residues. The V and J ends lost 4 bases and 0 bases, in that order; junction bases with no gene match: 10. The germline V gene encodes CDR1 SGHRS and CDR2 YFSETQ. As DNA, the CDR3 is TGCGCCAGCAGCCCGGTAGCGGGTCCCAGCTCCTACAATGAGCAGTTCTTC. This codes for CASSPVAGPSSYNEQFF.

This clone has just a few counts. This chain links TRBV4-1 with TRBJ1-5, with D hard to call. CDR1 MGHRA and CDR2 YSYEKL come from the germline V gene. The CDR3 length is 15 residues. V was clipped by 3 bases and J by 2 bases, with 11 bases between them. The CDR3 nucleotides read TGCGCCAGCAGCCAGGGGTATCGGGGCAATCAGCCCCAGCATTTT. Translated: CASSQGYRGNQPQHF.

This clone occurred once. The chain carries TRBV30 and TRBJ2-1; D gene uncertain. The V gene lost 5 bases and the J gene lost 4 bases, with 21 bases spanning the gap. The CDR3 contains 16 residues. Germline values: CDR1 GTSNPN, CDR2 SVGIG (reference sequence). This CDR3 is CAWGAMAGDLYNEQFF. The CDR3 bases are TGTGCCTGGGGAGCCATGGCAGGCGACTTATACAATGAGCAGTTCTTC.

This clone was recorded only once. The chain has TRBV19 and TRBJ2-7; 8 positions match TRBD1. The length of the CDR3 is 15 residues. Germline assignment: CDR1 LNHDA and CDR2 SQIVND (reference sequence). The ends lost 7 bases at V and 2 bases at J; junction bases unmatched: 10. Here the CDR3 DNA reads TGTGCCAGTAACTCTGGCCGGGACAGGACCTACGAGCAGTACTTC. Encoded protein: CASNSGRDRTYEQYF.

The sample holds one count of this clone. V is TRBV4-1 and J is TRBJ1-5; 7 bases line up with TRBD1. Trimming at V came to 2 bases and at J to 6 bases, leaving 4 bases not matched to a gene. Germline CDR1 reads MGHRA; CDR2 reads YSYEKL. CDR3 length equals 14 residues. The CDR3: CASSQRPGGQPQHF. CDR3 nucleotide sequence: TGCGCCAGCAGCCAACGGCCAGGGGGTCAGCCCCAGCATTTT.

This chain links TRBV9 with TRBJ1-1; D uncertain. This CDR3 is 15 amino acids long. Per the germline V gene, CDR1 is SGDLS and CDR2 is YYNGEE. Deletions cut 1 base from V and 0 bases from J, with 10 bases between. The CDR3 loop is CASSVSADMNTEAFF. The CDR3 DNA follows: TGTGCCAGCAGCGTATCGGCAGATATGAACACTGAAGCTTTCTTT. The full variable domain, with the rest looked up from reference TRBV9 and TRBJ1-1, is DSGVTQTPKHLITATGQRVTLRCSPRSGDLSVYWYQQSLDQGLQFLIQYYNGEERAKGNILERFSAQQFPDLHSELNLSSLELGDSALYFCASSVSADMNTEAFFGQGTRLTVV.

The chain carries TRBV6-6 and TRBJ2-7; 11 bases align to TRBD2. V trimming: 6 bases; J trimming: 5 bases; junction bases outside the gene matches: 6. CDR1 is MNHNY and CDR2 is SVGAGI in the germline V gene (reference sequence). The CDR3 runs to 14 residues. CDR3 sequence reads: CASRGSGGAHEQYF. The CDR3, as DNA: TGTGCCAGCAGAGGTAGCGGGGGGGCCCACGAGCAGTACTTC.

The CDR3 reads CASSLRQGPSAQYF. CDR3 bases: TGTGCCAGCAGCTTAAGACAGGGGCCCTCGGCCCAGTACTTC. The chain carries TRBV11-2 and TRBJ2-5; 8 positions match TRBD1. The CDR3 runs 14 residues. Germline-derived CDR1 and CDR2 are SGHAT and FQNNGV. Trimming cost V 2 bases and J 9 bases; bases outside gene matches: 8.